This T cell receptor (beta chain) was documented in a study of shared clonotypes between healthy human individuals. Clones were read by immunoSEQ multiplex PCR, and TCRdb kept only the in-frame ones, dropping some. This table has some 2.1 million clones, just over 90% appearing once. A word on this clone: No antigen is known for it. The DNA is omitted, as the CDR3 cannot be located on it reliably, and the CDR3 follows TCRdb's listing.

Naive CD8 cells, CD45RO-negative and positively selected for CCR7, excluded terminally differentiated effector memory CD45RA+ cells. Looked up from germline, CDR1 is GTSNPN and CDR2 is SVGIG (reference sequence). The CDR3 is made up of 14 amino acids, end residues included. Study findings and constraints: The sharing of roughly 5% of naive CD4 clonotypes was seen across a few donors.

This clonotype was sampled from a young man in good health. Some clones in this sample may be carry-over from other donors' samples. This rearrangement joins TRBV30 to TRBJ1-4. Input material: naive CD8+ T cells from PBMCs. The CDR3 here is CAWTFGAHNEKLFF.